This T cell receptor beta chain was identified in a study of CD8+ T cells in alopecia areata. The study, taken as a whole, reports: Scalp clonality, together with expanded CD8+ clones among the top 100, fell significantly with tofacitinib.

The treatment here: oral pan-JAK inhibitor, 5-10 mg twice daily. A remark on this clone: Its antigen is still unknown.

TCR sequencing used cDNA made by reverse transcription of extracted RNA. Only in-frame clones appear in the TCRdb table, and some are missing; sequencing was by immunoSEQ multiplex PCR. The table lists 210,000 or so clones, around 65% of them singletons. This specimen consisted of CD4+ T cells sorted from blood, obtained at approximately week 44, from a patient treated with tofacitinib. The source is a human donor with alopecia areata.

The CDR3 DNA is TGCAGCGTCCAAGGGCCAGGCGAGCAGTTCTTC. It is translated as CSVQGPGEQFF. The chain recombines TRBV29-1 with TRBJ2-1, with unresolved D. The germline gives CDR1 SQVTM, CDR2 ANQGSEA. The V end was cut by 6 bases, the J end by 10 bases, with 13 bases between. The CDR3 has 11 amino acids.